Reported below is one T cell receptor beta chain. The target antigen is unknown. PCR involved 60 Vbeta and 13 Jbeta primers. Sequencing used immunoSEQ multiplex PCR; TCRdb keeps in-frame clones, though not all of them. The sample records fewer than 200,000 clones, roughly 12% being singletons. The sample originates from a study of cytomegalovirus exposure and HLA in healthy donors. Overall study results and limits: An analysis done earlier found most TCR beta V segments productive about 87% or about 30% of the time. Clonal expansion, a later analysis showed, was greater in HLA-associated TCR beta chains than in equally common others. Analyses of presence/absence relied on an assumption of roughly uniform sequencing depth across donors.

Germline V gene data show CDR1 as MNHNS and CDR2 as SASEGT. V was pared by 0 bases and J by 3 bases, with 12 bases between. This CDR3 is 16 amino acids long. The TCR was taken from a man aged 45 to 65 in good health and CMV-seropositive. The sample comprised PBMCs. V and J are TRBV6-1 and TRBJ1-5; D uncertain. The CDR3 region has the DNA TGTGCCAGCAGTGAAGCGGCGGCAGCCCCCAATCAGCCCCAGCATTTT. Translating it yields CASSEAAAAPNQPQHF.